The clone carrying this TCR beta chain has a handful of counts. This sample was included in a study of T-cell memory formation after mild COVID-19. The length of the CDR3 is 16 residues. The ends lost 4 bases at V and 1 base at J; junction bases unmatched: 5. Germline assignment: CDR1 SGHDN and CDR2 FVKESK. In TCRdb, the 5' RACE reads were re-called with MiXCR into one record per CDR3 protein. The sample has about 390,000 distinct CDR3 sequences, approximately 21% seen once. The sample taken for sequencing was PBMCs or a T cell subset sorted from them (not recorded which). The chain employs TRBV14 and TRBJ1-1, with 11 bases that match TRBD1. The clonotype comes from an adult woman who had mild COVID-19 (a few samples of this study predate the infection). Cell type and time point are not known. CDR3 in amino acids: CASSPGQGAGNTEAFF. In DNA, the CDR3 is TGTGCCAGCAGCCCCGGACAGGGGGCTGGGAACACTGAAGCTTTCTTT.